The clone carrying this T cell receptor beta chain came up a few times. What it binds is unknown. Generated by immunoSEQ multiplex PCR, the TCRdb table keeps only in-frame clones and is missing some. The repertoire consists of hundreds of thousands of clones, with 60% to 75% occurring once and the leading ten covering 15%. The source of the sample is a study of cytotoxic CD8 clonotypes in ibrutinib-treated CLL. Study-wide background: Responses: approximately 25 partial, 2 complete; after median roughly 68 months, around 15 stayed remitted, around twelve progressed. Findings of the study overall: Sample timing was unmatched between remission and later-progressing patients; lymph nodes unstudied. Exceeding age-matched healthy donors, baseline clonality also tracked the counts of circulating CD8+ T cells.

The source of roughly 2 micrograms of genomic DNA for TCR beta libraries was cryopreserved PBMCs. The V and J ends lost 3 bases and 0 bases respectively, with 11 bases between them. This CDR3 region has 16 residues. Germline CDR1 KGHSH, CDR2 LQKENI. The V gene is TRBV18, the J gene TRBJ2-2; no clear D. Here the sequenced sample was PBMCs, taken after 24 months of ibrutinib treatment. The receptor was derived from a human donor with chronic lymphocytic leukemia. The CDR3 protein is CASSPDSSANTGELFF. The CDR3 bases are TGTGCCAGCTCACCTGACTCTTCGGCGAACACCGGGGAGCTGTTTTTT.